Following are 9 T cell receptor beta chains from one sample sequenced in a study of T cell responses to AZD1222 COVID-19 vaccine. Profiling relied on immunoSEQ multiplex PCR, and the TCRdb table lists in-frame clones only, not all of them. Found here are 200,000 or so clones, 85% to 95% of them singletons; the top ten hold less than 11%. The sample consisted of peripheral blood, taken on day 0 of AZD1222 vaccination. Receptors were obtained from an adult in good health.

CDR3: CASSPREEQFF. CDR3 in DNA: TGTGCCAGCAGTCCTAGGGAAGAGCAGTTCTTC. The chain couples TRBV28 to TRBJ2-1; D is unresolved. The CDR3 is 11 amino acids. The V end lost 5 bases, the J end lost 10 bases, and 9 bases lay between the germline ends. CDR1 is MDHEN, CDR2 SYDVKM, per germline.

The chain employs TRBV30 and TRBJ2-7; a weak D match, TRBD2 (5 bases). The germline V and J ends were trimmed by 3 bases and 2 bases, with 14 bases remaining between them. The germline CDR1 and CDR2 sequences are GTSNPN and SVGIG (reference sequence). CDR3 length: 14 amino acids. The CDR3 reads CAWRFRDATYEQYF. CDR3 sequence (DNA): TGTGCCTGGAGATTCCGGGATGCCACCTACGAGCAGTACTTC.

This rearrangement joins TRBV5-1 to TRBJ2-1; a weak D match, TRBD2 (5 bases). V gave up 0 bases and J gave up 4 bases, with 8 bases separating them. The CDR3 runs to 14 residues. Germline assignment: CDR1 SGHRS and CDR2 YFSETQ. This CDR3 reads CASSLVSGYNEQFF. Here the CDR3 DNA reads TGCGCCAGCAGCTTGGTAAGCGGTTACAATGAGCAGTTCTTC.

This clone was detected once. CDR3 loop: CASSQETEGAFF. Here the CDR3 DNA reads TGTGCCAGCAGCCAAGAAACTGAGGGAGCTTTCTTT. The V gene is TRBV3-1 (or the pseudogene TRBV3-2), the J gene TRBJ1-1; D is uncertain. CDR1 is LGHDT and CDR2 is YNNKEL in the germline V gene (reference sequence). This CDR3 has 12 amino acids. The germline V and J ends were trimmed by 0 bases and 10 bases, with 9 bases remaining between them.

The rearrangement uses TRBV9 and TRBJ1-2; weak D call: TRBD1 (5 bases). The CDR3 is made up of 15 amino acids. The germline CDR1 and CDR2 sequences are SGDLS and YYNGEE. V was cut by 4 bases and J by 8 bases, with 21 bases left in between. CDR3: CASSTTSGASNGYTF. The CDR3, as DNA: TGTGCCAGCAGCACCACAAGTGGGGCTAGCAACGGCTACACCTTC.

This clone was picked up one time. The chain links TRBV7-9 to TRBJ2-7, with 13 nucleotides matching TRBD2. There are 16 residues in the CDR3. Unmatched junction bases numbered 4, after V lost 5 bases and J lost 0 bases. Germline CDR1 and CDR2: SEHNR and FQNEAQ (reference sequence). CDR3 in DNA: TGTGCCAGCAGCCCAAGACTAGCGGGGGGCTCCTACGAGCAGTACTTC. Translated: CASSPRLAGGSYEQYF. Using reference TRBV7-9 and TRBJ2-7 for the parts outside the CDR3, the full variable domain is DTGVSQNPRHKITKRGQNVTFRCDPISEHNRLYWYRQTLGQGPEFLTYFQNEAQLEKSRLLSDRFSAERPKGSFSTLEIQRTEQGDSAMYLCASSPRLAGGSYEQYFGPGTRLTVT.

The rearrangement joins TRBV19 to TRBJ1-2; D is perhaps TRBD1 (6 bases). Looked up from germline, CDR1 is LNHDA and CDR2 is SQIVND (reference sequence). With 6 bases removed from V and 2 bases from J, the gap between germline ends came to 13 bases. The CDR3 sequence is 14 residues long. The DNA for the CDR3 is TGTGCCAGTAGGAACAGGGAACCAAACTATGGCTACACCTTC. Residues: CASRNREPNYGYTF.

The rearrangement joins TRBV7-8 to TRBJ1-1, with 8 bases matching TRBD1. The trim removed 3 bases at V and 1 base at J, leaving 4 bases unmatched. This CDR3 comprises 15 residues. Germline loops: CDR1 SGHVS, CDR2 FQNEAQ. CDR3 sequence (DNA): TGTGCCAGCAGCTTGTACAGGGGGAAGAACACTGAAGCTTTCTTT. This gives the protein CASSLYRGKNTEAFF.

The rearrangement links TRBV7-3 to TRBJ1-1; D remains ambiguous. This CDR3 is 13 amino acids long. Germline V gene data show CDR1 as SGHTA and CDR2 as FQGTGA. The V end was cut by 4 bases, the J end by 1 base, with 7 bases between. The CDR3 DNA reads TGTGCCAGCAGCTCGCGGGGGAACACTGAAGCTTTCTTT. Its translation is CASSSRGNTEAFF.